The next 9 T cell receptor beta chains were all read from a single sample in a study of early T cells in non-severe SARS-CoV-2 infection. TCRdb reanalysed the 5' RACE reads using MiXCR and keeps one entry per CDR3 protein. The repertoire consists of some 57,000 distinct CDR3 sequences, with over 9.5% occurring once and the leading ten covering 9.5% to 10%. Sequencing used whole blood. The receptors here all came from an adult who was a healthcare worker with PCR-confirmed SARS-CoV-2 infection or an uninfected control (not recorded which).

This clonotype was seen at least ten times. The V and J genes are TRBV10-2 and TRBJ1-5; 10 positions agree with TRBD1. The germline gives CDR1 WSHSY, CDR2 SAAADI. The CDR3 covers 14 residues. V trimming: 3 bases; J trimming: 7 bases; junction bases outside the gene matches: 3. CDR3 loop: CASSDRTGGQPQHF. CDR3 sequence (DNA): TGCGCCAGCAGTGACCGGACAGGGGGGCAGCCCCAGCATTTT.

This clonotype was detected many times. CDR3 coding DNA: TGTGCCAGCAGCTCAACACTAGCGGGAGGTAGAGAGACCCAGTACTTC. Amino acid sequence: CASSSTLAGGRETQYF. This sequence joins TRBV7-8 and TRBJ2-5, with TRBD2 matching over 12 bases. Germline V gene sequence: CDR1 SGHVS, CDR2 FQNEAQ. The trim removed 4 bases at V and 4 bases at J, leaving 7 bases unmatched. This CDR3 has 16 residues. Based on the CDR3 plus reference TRBV7-8 and TRBJ2-5, the full variable domain is GAGVSQSPRYKVAKRGQDVALRCDPISGHVSLFWYQQALGQGPEFLTYFQNEAQLDKSGLPSDRFFAERPEGSVSTLKIQRTQQEDSAVYLCASSSTLAGGRETQYFGPGTRLLVL.

The CDR3 here is CASLADRSISGANVLTF. The DNA of the CDR3 is TGTGCCAGCCTTGCGGACCGTTCCATCTCTGGGGCCAACGTCCTGACTTTC. The chain has TRBV18 and TRBJ2-6; D unclear. Trimming cost V 8 bases and J 0 bases, with 17 bases left between them. The CDR3 runs 17 residues. Germline loops: CDR1 KGHSH, CDR2 LQKENI.

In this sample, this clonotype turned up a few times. CDR3 residues: CASSSDVRGYTF. The CDR3 DNA reads TGTGCCAGCAGTTCCGATGTAAGGGGCTACACCTTC. V gene TRBV28 combines with J gene TRBJ1-2; D is unresolved. The CDR3 length is 12 residues. Germline V lookup: CDR1 MDHEN, CDR2 SYDVKM. Trimming shortened V by 4 bases and J by 8 bases, and 11 bases separated the two germline ends.

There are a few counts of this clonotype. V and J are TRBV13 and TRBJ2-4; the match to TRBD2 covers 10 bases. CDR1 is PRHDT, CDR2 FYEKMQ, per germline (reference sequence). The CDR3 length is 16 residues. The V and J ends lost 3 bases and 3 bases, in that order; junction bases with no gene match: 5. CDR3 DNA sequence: TGTGCCAGCAGCTTGAGCGGGGGGGCCGACAAAAACATTCAGTACTTC. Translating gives CASSLSGGADKNIQYF.

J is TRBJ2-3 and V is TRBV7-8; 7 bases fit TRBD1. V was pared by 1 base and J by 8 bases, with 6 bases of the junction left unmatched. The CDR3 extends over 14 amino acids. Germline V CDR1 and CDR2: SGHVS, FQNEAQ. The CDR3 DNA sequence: TGTGCCAGCAGCTTAGAGGACAGGCCGGGTACGCAGTATTTT. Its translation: CASSLEDRPGTQYF.

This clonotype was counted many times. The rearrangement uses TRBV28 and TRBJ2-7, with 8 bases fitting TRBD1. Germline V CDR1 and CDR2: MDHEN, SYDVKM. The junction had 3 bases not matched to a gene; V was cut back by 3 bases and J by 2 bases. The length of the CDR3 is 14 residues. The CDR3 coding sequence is TGTGCCAGCAGTTTGACAGGGGAGGCCTACGAGCAGTACTTC. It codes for CASSLTGEAYEQYF.

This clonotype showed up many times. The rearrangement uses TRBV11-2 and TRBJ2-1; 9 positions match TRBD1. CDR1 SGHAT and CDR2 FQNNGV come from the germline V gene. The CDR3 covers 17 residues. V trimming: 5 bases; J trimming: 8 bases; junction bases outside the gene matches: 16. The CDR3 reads CASSPSGTGRIWDEQFF. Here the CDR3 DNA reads TGTGCCAGCAGCCCGAGCGGGACAGGGAGGATATGGGATGAGCAGTTCTTC. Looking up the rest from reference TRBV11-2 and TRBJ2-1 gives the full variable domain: EAGVAQSPRYKIIEKRQSVAFWCNPISGHATLYWYQQILGQGPKLLIQFQNNGVVDDSQLPKDRFSAERLKGVDSTLKIQPAKLEDSAVYLCASSPSGTGRIWDEQFFGPGTRLTVL.

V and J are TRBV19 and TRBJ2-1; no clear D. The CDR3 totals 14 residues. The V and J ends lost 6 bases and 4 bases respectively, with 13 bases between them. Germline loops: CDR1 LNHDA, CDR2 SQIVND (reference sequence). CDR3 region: CASRRGTTYNEQFF. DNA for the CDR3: TGTGCCAGTAGAAGAGGAACTACGTACAATGAGCAGTTCTTC.